Listed here are 30 T cell receptor beta chains from one sample, sequenced in a study of OX40 agonist ivuxolimab in advanced cancers. The table came from immunoSEQ multiplex PCR; TCRdb's copy has only in-frame clones and leaves some out. Among roughly 89,000 clones listed, 80% to 90% were seen once. The sequenced sample was CD4+ or CD8+ T cells sorted from blood, obtained in a trial of the OX40 agonist ivuxolimab. The receptors originated from an adult with an advanced solid tumor such as melanoma, head and neck, liver or kidney cancer.

The chain joins TRBV11-3 to TRBJ1-4; D remains ambiguous. V was clipped by 2 bases and J by 7 bases, with 11 bases between them. The germline V gene has CDR1 SGHNT and CDR2 YENEEA. The CDR3 extends over 14 amino acids. The chain's CDR3 is CASSLKSVAEKLFF. CDR3 nucleotides: TGTGCCAGCAGCTTAAAAAGTGTCGCTGAAAAACTGTTTTTT. The whole variable domain, remainder taken from reference TRBV11-3 and TRBJ1-4, is EAGVVQSPRYKIIEKKQPVAFWCNPISGHNTLYWYLQNLGQGPELLIRYENEEAVDDSQLPKDRFSAERLKGVDSTLKIQPAELGDSAVYLCASSLKSVAEKLFFGSGTQLSVL.

This clone was seen just once. The V gene is TRBV11-2, the J gene TRBJ1-3, with D unresolved. The ends were cut back, 0 bases at V and 0 bases at J, with 6 bases in the middle. Germline V gene sequence: CDR1 SGHAT, CDR2 FQNNGV. This CDR3 comprises 15 residues. Here the CDR3 DNA reads TGTGCCAGCAGCTTAGATGGGGACTCTGGAAACACCATATATTTT. Amino acids: CASSLDGDSGNTIYF.

The V call is TRBV5-1, the J call TRBJ2-7; 10 bases match TRBD2. The CDR3 consists of 16 residues. Germline V gene data show CDR1 as SGHRS and CDR2 as YFSETQ. V lost 0 bases, J lost 1 base, and 4 bases stayed unmatched. Here the CDR3 DNA reads TGCGCCAGCAGCTTGGCGGCTAGCGGGGGTTCCTACGAGCAGTACTTC. Its translation: CASSLAASGGSYEQYF.

V usage is TRBV10-3 and J usage is TRBJ1-2; D might be TRBD1 (5 bases). The germline V gene encodes CDR1 ENHRY and CDR2 SYGVKD. The CDR3 consists of 14 residues. Trimming took off 9 bases at V and 3 bases at J, with 17 bases between the two ends. CDR3: CAIFTEGKYYGYTF. The CDR3 DNA is TGTGCCATTTTCACAGAGGGGAAATACTATGGCTACACCTTC.

This sequence joins TRBV11-2 and TRBJ2-1; the D is unclear. Between the trimmed V and J ends, which lost 3 bases and 8 bases, there was a span of 11 bases. In germline, CDR1 is SGHAT, CDR2 FQNNGV. This CDR3 region has 13 residues. CDR3: CASSLARDHEQFF. CDR3 nucleotides: TGTGCCAGCAGCTTGGCTAGGGATCATGAGCAGTTCTTC.

The genes are TRBV7-9 and TRBJ1-2; 8 bases line up with TRBD1. Germline CDR1 reads SEHNR; CDR2 reads FQNEAQ (reference sequence). V lost 1 base, J lost 4 bases, and 2 bases stayed unmatched. This CDR3 has 14 amino acids. The DNA for the CDR3 is TGTGCCAGCAGCTTAGGGGACAGGTCCTATGGCTACACCTTC. Amino acid sequence: CASSLGDRSYGYTF.

This chain uses TRBV7-2 with TRBJ2-3; tentatively, D is TRBD2 (5 bases). V was trimmed by 2 bases and J by 1 base, leaving 13 bases between them. Germline CDR1 and CDR2: SGHTA and FQGNSA. The CDR3 consists of 16 residues. CDR3 sequence: CASSLRITRGTDTQYF. CDR3 nucleotide sequence: TGTGCCAGCAGCTTACGGATTACGAGGGGCACAGATACGCAGTATTTT.

The gene calls are TRBV7-2 and TRBJ2-3; the match to TRBD2 covers 8 bases. J lost 0 bases, V lost 5 bases, and 4 bases had no gene match. The CDR3 consists of 15 residues. Germline V gives CDR1 SGHTA, CDR2 FQGNSA. The CDR3 region has the DNA TGTGCCAGCAGCCGCCAGCGGGGGAGCACAGATACGCAGTATTTT. Its protein product is CASSRQRGSTDTQYF. The full variable domain, completed using reference TRBV7-2 and TRBJ2-3, is GAGVSQSPSNKVTEKGKDVELRCDPISGHTALYWYRQSLGQGLEFLIYFQGNSAPDKSGLPSDRFSAERTGGSVSTLTIQRTQQEDSAVYLCASSRQRGSTDTQYFGPGTRLTVL.

This chain links TRBV21-1 with TRBJ2-1; TRBD2, the table's D call, was not compared with the DNA. TRBV21-1 is a listed pseudogene. CDR3 length: 17 residues. The CDR3 loop is CAVRRGGQHLSYNEQFF. The CDR3 nucleotides are TGTGCCGTCAGGCGGGGGGGGCAACATTTGTCCTACAATGAGCAGTTCTTC.

V is TRBV10-3 and J is TRBJ1-5; perhaps TRBD1 as D (6 bases). CDR1 is ENHRY, CDR2 SYGVKD, per germline. This CDR3 is built from 15 residues. V lost 0 bases and J lost 7, with 13 bases in between. DNA for the CDR3: TGTGCCATCAGTGAGTCATCAGGGGCAGGGCAGCCCCAGCATTTT. As protein: CAISESSGAGQPQHF.

This clone showed up just a few times. CDR3 DNA: TGTGCCAGCAGGGTGGGACTGGAGTACGAGCAGTACTTC. Protein product: CASRVGLEYEQYF. The chain employs TRBV2 and TRBJ2-7, with D perhaps matching TRBD2 (6 bases). CDR1 is SNHLY, CDR2 FYNNEI, per germline. The CDR3 is 13 residues long. Trimming removed 6 bases from V and 4 bases from J, with 13 bases in between.

The V and J genes are TRBV9 and TRBJ1-1, with D perhaps TRBD1 (5 bases). The germline V and J ends were trimmed by 1 base and 4 bases, with 11 bases remaining between them. CDR1 SGDLS and CDR2 YYNGEE come from the germline V gene. The CDR3 runs 14 residues. CDR3 residues: CASSVRTTGTEAFF. The CDR3 DNA is TGTGCCAGCAGCGTAAGGACAACTGGCACTGAAGCTTTCTTT. Using reference TRBV9 and TRBJ1-1 for the parts outside the CDR3, the full variable domain is DSGVTQTPKHLITATGQRVTLRCSPRSGDLSVYWYQQSLDQGLQFLIQYYNGEERAKGNILERFSAQQFPDLHSELNLSSLELGDSALYFCASSVRTTGTEAFFGQGTRLTVV.

The V and J genes are TRBV7-2 and TRBJ2-1, with 14 positions matching TRBD2. The CDR3 is 15 residues long. Trimming took 4 bases from V and 7 from J; bases not matched to a gene: 3. Germline V gene lookup returns CDR1 SGHTA and CDR2 FQGNSA. The chain's CDR3 is CASSSGLAGVNEQFF. For the CDR3, the DNA is TGTGCCAGCAGCTCGGGACTAGCGGGGGTTAATGAGCAGTTCTTC.

The V gene is TRBV11-3, the J gene TRBJ2-3; TRBD1 or TRBD2 may be the D gene (5 bases each). The germline CDR1 and CDR2 sequences are SGHNT and YENEEA. The V end lost 5 bases, the J end lost 2 bases, and 11 bases lay between the germline ends. This CDR3 is 14 amino acids long. CDR3 nucleotide sequence: TGTGCCAGCAGCGTGGGACGAAACACAGATACGCAGTATTTT. Encoded protein: CASSVGRNTDTQYF.

This clone was found a few times. The V and J genes are TRBV27 and TRBJ1-5; TRBD1 aligns across 8 bases. Germline assignment: CDR1 MNHEY and CDR2 SMNVEV (reference sequence). J lost 0 bases, V lost 6 bases, and 4 bases had no gene match. This CDR3 has 15 amino acids. The CDR3 DNA is TGTGCCAGCAGGGGACAGGCCGATAGCAATCAGCCCCAGCATTTT. Amino acid sequence: CASRGQADSNQPQHF.

The rearrangement links TRBV28 to TRBJ1-1; D not resolved. The V gene lost 4 bases and the J gene lost 1 base, with 10 bases spanning the gap. The CDR3 extends over 14 amino acids. Germline CDR1 is MDHEN and CDR2 is SYDVKM. CDR3 in DNA: TGTGCCAGCAGTTCCCTACAGAGGAACACTGAAGCTTTCTTT. This gives the protein CASSSLQRNTEAFF.

This clone was detected only a few times. The chain couples TRBV2 to TRBJ1-1; no clear D. There are 11 residues in the CDR3. V was pared by 6 bases and J by 1 base, with 3 bases between. The germline V gene encodes CDR1 SNHLY and CDR2 FYNNEI. This chain's CDR3 is CASRSNTEAFF. DNA for the CDR3: TGTGCCAGCAGGTCGAACACTGAAGCTTTCTTT.

The J gene is TRBJ2-7, the V gene TRBV6-6, with 7 bases fitting TRBD1. Unmatched junction bases numbered 3, after V lost 6 bases and J lost 1 base. The germline V gene has CDR1 MNHNY and CDR2 SVGAGI (reference sequence). CDR3 length: 13 amino acids. The CDR3 DNA follows: TGTGCCAGCAGGAGGGGGCCATCCTACGAGCAGTACTTC. Its protein product is CASRRGPSYEQYF.

The chain has TRBV30 and TRBJ2-4; D might be TRBD2 (5 bases). Looked up from germline, CDR1 is GTSNPN and CDR2 is SVGIG (reference sequence). V lost 1 base and J 1 base, leaving 8 bases between the germline ends. CDR3 length: 14 amino acids. The CDR3: CAWSGGVAKNIQYF. The CDR3 coding sequence is TGTGCCTGGAGTGGGGGAGTCGCCAAAAACATTCAGTACTTC.

The chain recombines TRBV6-5 with TRBJ1-1; 9 nucleotides line up with TRBD1. The CDR3 has 14 amino acids. The V segment lost 7 bases and the J segment 1 base; nucleotides outside the gene matches: 4. Germline CDR1 reads MNHEY; CDR2 reads SVGAGI. The chain's CDR3 is CASNPGQGNTEAFF. CDR3 in DNA: TGTGCCAGCAACCCGGGACAGGGGAACACTGAAGCTTTCTTT.

The rearrangement joins TRBV27 to TRBJ2-7; the D gene could be TRBD1 or TRBD2 (5 bases each). V was cut by 0 bases and J by 7 bases, with 13 bases left in between. This CDR3 comprises 14 residues. CDR1 and CDR2 from the germline V gene are MNHEY and SMNVEV (reference sequence). In nucleotides, the CDR3 is TGTGCCAGCAGTTTATCAGGGACGGGCTGGGAGCAGTACTTC. Its protein product is CASSLSGTGWEQYF.

V is TRBV5-1 and J is TRBJ2-3; possible D gene TRBD2, 6 bases. The V gene lost 7 bases and the J gene lost 0 bases, with 15 bases spanning the gap. Germline V gene sequence: CDR1 SGHRS, CDR2 YFSETQ. The CDR3 contains 15 residues. CDR3 DNA sequence: TGCGCCAGCCTCGCGGGATGGACTAGCACAGATACGCAGTATTTT. Its protein is CASLAGWTSTDTQYF.

The CDR3 DNA reads TGTGCCAGCAGCGCCCCGGGGGGGCCGTACAATGAGCAGTTCTTC. It codes for CASSAPGGPYNEQFF. The V gene is TRBV9, the J gene TRBJ2-1, with 8 bases matching TRBD2. Germline trimming cut 3 bases from V and 4 bases from J; bases unmatched to any gene: 6. Germline V lookup: CDR1 SGDLS, CDR2 YYNGEE. CDR3 length: 15 amino acids.

V usage is TRBV19 and J usage is TRBJ2-2, with TRBD2 as a possible D gene (5 bases). This CDR3 spans 17 amino acids. Germline V CDR1 and CDR2: LNHDA, SQIVND (reference sequence). The ends were cut back, 2 bases at V and 2 bases at J, with 15 bases in the middle. Here the CDR3 reads CASSIPPDLFNTGELFF. CDR3 nucleotides: TGTGCCAGTAGTATACCACCGGACTTGTTTAACACCGGGGAGCTGTTTTTT. Filled out from reference TRBV19 and TRBJ2-2, the complete variable domain reads DGGITQSPKYLFRKEGQNVTLSCEQNLNHDAMYWYRQDPGQGLRLIYYSQIVNDFQKGDIAEGYSVSREKKESFPLTVTSAQKNPTAFYLCASSIPPDLFNTGELFFGEGSRLTVL.

Ten or more counts support this clone. The rearrangement links TRBV7-2 to TRBJ1-3, with D perhaps matching TRBD1 (5 bases). The CDR3 is 15 amino acids. The V and J ends lost 2 bases and 4 bases respectively, with 12 bases between them. Germline-derived CDR1 and CDR2 are SGHTA and FQGNSA. CDR3 nucleotide sequence: TGTGCCAGCAGCTTATATTCAGGGTACGGAAACACCATATATTTT. This codes for CASSLYSGYGNTIYF.

This clone was seen a few times. The rearrangement links TRBV9 to TRBJ1-5; D is undetermined. Looked up from germline, CDR1 is SGDLS and CDR2 is YYNGEE. The CDR3 totals 14 residues. Between the trimmed V and J ends, which lost 0 bases and 1 base, there was a span of 5 bases. CDR3 in amino acids: CASSVGESNQPQHF. The CDR3 DNA is TGTGCCAGCAGCGTAGGGGAGAGCAATCAGCCCCAGCATTTT.

J is TRBJ2-7 and V is TRBV18, with D perhaps assigned TRBD1 or TRBD2 (6 bases each). The V gene's germline CDR1 is KGHSH and CDR2 LQKENI. V gave up 2 bases and J gave up 7 bases, with 18 bases separating them. The CDR3 loop spans 15 amino acids. CDR3 nucleotide sequence: TGTGCCAGCTCACCAATCCCACAGGGAGGTTGGGAGCAGTACTTC. It yields the protein CASSPIPQGGWEQYF.

CDR3 coding DNA: TGCAGCGTCGGGGGGGGAACAGGGACCTTGGGTGGCTACACCTTC. Protein: CSVGGGTGTLGGYTF. The gene calls are TRBV29-1 and TRBJ1-2, with D perhaps matching TRBD1 (6 bases). The CDR3 sequence is 15 residues long. Trimming cost V 6 bases and J 7 bases, with 24 bases left between them. Germline V lookup: CDR1 SQVTM, CDR2 ANQGSEA.

The V call is TRBV5-1, the J call TRBJ2-5; 8 bases are shared with TRBD1. Trimming at V came to 0 bases and at J to 8 bases, leaving 6 bases not matched to a gene. Germline V gene sequence: CDR1 SGHRS, CDR2 YFSETQ. CDR3 size: 14 residues. The CDR3 is CASSLDGQGGTQYF. DNA for the CDR3: TGCGCCAGCAGCTTGGACGGACAGGGAGGAACCCAGTACTTC.

The chain links TRBV5-6 to TRBJ2-7; perhaps D is TRBD1 or TRBD2 (5 bases each). The CDR3 is 16 residues long. Per germline, CDR1 SGHDT and CDR2 YYEEEE. V lost 1 base and J 2 bases, leaving 16 bases between the germline ends. This chain's CDR3 is CASSLRARGAAYEQYF. CDR3 bases: TGTGCCAGCAGCTTGAGGGCACGGGGCGCTGCCTACGAGCAGTACTTC.